This is a list of T cell receptor beta chains from one sample in a study of blood T cells in healthy people across ages. TCRdb reprocessed the 5' RACE reads with MiXCR, giving one entry per CDR3 protein. The table includes more than 700,000 distinct CDR3 sequences, more than 35% detected once. The material sequenced was blood. These receptors were taken from an older man in good health. Both conserved end residues are part of each CDR3. Each record gives: CDR3 length, J gene, clone size, V gene, D gene, CDR3 DNA, CDR3 protein. A D gene is named only where the DNA matches it firmly. Expanded clones are given a class, and other clones once, few, many or no size at all.

len: 15; j_gene: TRBJ2-2; abundance: NA; v_gene: TRBV5-1; d_gene: NA; CDR3nt: TGCGCCAGCAGCTGCGGGACAACGAACACCGGGGAGCTGTTTTTT; CDR3aa: CASSCGTTNTGELFF
len: 15; j_gene: TRBJ2-5; abundance: NA; v_gene: TRBV25-1; d_gene: NA; CDR3nt: TGTGCCAGCAGTGAATCCCGACACCTCCAAGAGACCCAGTACTTC; CDR3aa: CASSESRHLQETQYF
len: 16; j_gene: TRBJ2-7; abundance: many; v_gene: TRBV27; d_gene: TRBD1; CDR3nt: TGTGCCAGCAGTTTATCTGTAGCCGGACAGGGTCGGGAGCAGTACTTC; CDR3aa: CASSLSVAGQGREQYF
len: 14; j_gene: TRBJ2-7; abundance: few; v_gene: TRBV6-1; d_gene: TRBD1; CDR3nt: TGTGCCAGCAGTGTCGGGGACAGGAAGTACGAGCAGTACTTC; CDR3aa: CASSVGDRKYEQYF
len: 15; j_gene: TRBJ2-4; abundance: few; v_gene: TRBV20-1; d_gene: NA; CDR3nt: TGCAGTGCTAGAGTGTTGGTACAGGGCAAAAACATTCAGTACTTC; CDR3aa: CSARVLVQGKNIQYF
len: 13; j_gene: TRBJ2-3; abundance: many; v_gene: TRBV20-1; d_gene: TRBD2; CDR3nt: TGCAGTGCTCCGGGACTAGCGACAGATACGCAGTATTTT; CDR3aa: CSAPGLATDTQYF
len: 16; j_gene: TRBJ1-5; abundance: NA; v_gene: TRBV5-1; d_gene: TRBD1; CDR3nt: TGCGCCAGCAGCCCGTCCGGGACAGAGGGCAATCAGCCCCAGCATTTT; CDR3aa: CASSPSGTEGNQPQHF
len: 12; j_gene: TRBJ2-7; abundance: NA; v_gene: TRBV6-2/TRBV6-3; d_gene: NA; CDR3nt: TGTGCCAGCAGCCCTTTGGGTGACATCCAGTACTTC; CDR3aa: CASSPLGDIQYF
len: 13; j_gene: TRBJ1-2; abundance: few; v_gene: TRBV5-1; d_gene: TRBD1; CDR3nt: TGCGCCAGCAGCTCCGGGACAGACTATGGCTACACCTTC; CDR3aa: CASSSGTDYGYTF
len: 15; j_gene: TRBJ2-2; abundance: NA; v_gene: TRBV5-1; d_gene: NA; CDR3nt: TGCGCCAGCAGCAGAACAGGGAGTGACACCGGGGAGCTGTTTTTT; CDR3aa: CASSRTGSDTGELFF
len: 13; j_gene: TRBJ2-5; abundance: NA; v_gene: TRBV5-1; d_gene: NA; CDR3nt: TGCGCCAGCAGCTTGGCCGAGTATGGAGGCCAGTACTTC; CDR3aa: CASSLAEYGGQYF
len: 16; j_gene: TRBJ1-2; abundance: once; v_gene: TRBV5-1; d_gene: NA; CDR3nt: TGCGCCAGCAGCTTGGGCCGGGGCAACTTTAACTATGGCTACACCTTC; CDR3aa: CASSLGRGNFNYGYTF
len: 13; j_gene: TRBJ2-7; abundance: many; v_gene: TRBV12-3/TRBV12-4; d_gene: NA; CDR3nt: TGTGCCAGCAGTTTTGTATGGGACTACGAGCAGTACTTC; CDR3aa: CASSFVWDYEQYF
len: 16; j_gene: TRBJ2-1; abundance: few; v_gene: TRBV15; d_gene: TRBD2; CDR3nt: TGTGCCACCAGCAGAGATTACGGGGGGGCTTACAATGAGCAGTTCTTC; CDR3aa: CATSRDYGGAYNEQFF
len: 15; j_gene: TRBJ2-3; abundance: NA; v_gene: TRBV5-1; d_gene: TRBD2; CDR3nt: TGCGCCAGCGGACTTAGCGGGAGGAGCACAGATACGCAGTATTTT; CDR3aa: CASGLSGRSTDTQYF
len: 16; j_gene: TRBJ2-1; abundance: NA; v_gene: TRBV28; d_gene: NA; CDR3nt: TGTGCCAGCAGTTCCATAGGGGGGGGGCGGTTGGAGGAGCAGTTCTTC; CDR3aa: CASSSIGGGRLEEQFF
len: 18; j_gene: TRBJ2-3; abundance: NA; v_gene: TRBV11-2; d_gene: NA; CDR3nt: TGTGCCAGCAGCCCAGCGGGTTTTTTGGGGCCACACACAGAGACGCAGTATTTT; CDR3aa: CASSPAGFLGPHTETQYF
len: 16; j_gene: TRBJ2-1; abundance: NA; v_gene: TRBV2; d_gene: NA; CDR3nt: TGTGCCAGCAGTCGGACGGAAGAAAGGTATAACAATGAGCAGTTCTTC; CDR3aa: CASSRTEERYNNEQFF
len: 12; j_gene: TRBJ1-2; abundance: few; v_gene: TRBV20-1; d_gene: NA; CDR3nt: TGCAGTGCTAGAGCTGCTTCAGGAGGCTACACCTTC; CDR3aa: CSARAASGGYTF
len: 17; j_gene: TRBJ2-1; abundance: NA; v_gene: TRBV5-5; d_gene: NA; CDR3nt: TGTGCCAGCAGCTTCCTAATTCTAGCGCAAAACTACAATGAGCAGTTCTTC; CDR3aa: CASSFLILAQNYNEQFF
len: 15; j_gene: TRBJ2-7; abundance: many; v_gene: TRBV7-2; d_gene: NA; CDR3nt: TGTGCCAGCAGCCGGCTTGACTGGGCAGCATACGAGCAGTACTTC; CDR3aa: CASSRLDWAAYEQYF
len: 15; j_gene: TRBJ2-3; abundance: NA; v_gene: TRBV6-5; d_gene: TRBD2; CDR3nt: TGTGCCAGCAGTTACGGCGGGAGGGCTGGAGATACGCAGTATTTT; CDR3aa: CASSYGGRAGDTQYF
len: 12; j_gene: TRBJ2-1; abundance: NA; v_gene: TRBV7-2; d_gene: NA; CDR3nt: TGTGCCAGCGCCTGGGAGGTTACTGAGCAGTTCTTC; CDR3aa: CASAWEVTEQFF
len: 15; j_gene: TRBJ2-1; abundance: NA; v_gene: TRBV6-1; d_gene: TRBD2; CDR3nt: TGTGCCAGCAGTGAACTAGCGGGAGGGCGGAGTGAGCAGTTCTTC; CDR3aa: CASSELAGGRSEQFF